These T cell receptor beta chains were read from a single sample in a study of blood T cell repertoires in COVID-19. The method was immunoSEQ multiplex PCR; TCRdb's version includes in-frame clones alone and lacks a portion of them. The sample records fewer than 60,000 clones, approximately 85% being singletons. The specimen sequenced was peripheral blood. All receptors come from a man between 60 and 75 years old with acute or convalescent COVID-19. Each CDR3 is given with its conserved first and last residue. D genes are given only for firm matches. Some rows have no size entry. The others give once, few or many, or a class for an expanded clone.

clone size: .
J gene: TRBJ1-1
D gene: .
V gene: TRBV19
CDR3 protein: CASSIDSGDTEAFF
CDR3 DNA: TGTGCCAGTAGTATAGACAGCGGGGACACTGAAGCTTTCTTT

clone size: .
J gene: TRBJ2-1
D gene: .
V gene: TRBV14
CDR3 protein: CASSQSSYNEQFF
CDR3 DNA: TGTGCCAGCAGCCAATCTAGCTACAATGAGCAGTTCTTC

clone size: .
J gene: TRBJ2-3
D gene: TRBD2
V gene: TRBV27
CDR3 protein: CASSSTSGTDTQYF
CDR3 DNA: TGTGCCAGCAGTTCGACTAGCGGCACAGATACGCAGTATTTT

clone size: .
J gene: TRBJ1-3
D gene: TRBD1
V gene: TRBV28
CDR3 protein: CASRYTGTGESGNTIYF
CDR3 DNA: TGTGCCAGCAGGTATACCGGGACAGGGGAATCAGGAAACACCATATATTTT

clone size: once
J gene: TRBJ2-1
D gene: TRBD1
V gene: TRBV5-1
CDR3 protein: CASSLGQGLSRVQFF
CDR3 DNA: TGCGCCAGCAGCTTGGGACAGGGATTGTCCCGTGTGCAGTTCTTC

clone size: .
J gene: TRBJ1-1
D gene: .
V gene: TRBV3-1/TRBV3-2
CDR3 protein: CATSPRVGTEAFF
CDR3 DNA: TGTGCCACCTCACCCAGGGTAGGCACTGAAGCTTTCTTT

clone size: .
J gene: TRBJ2-1
D gene: TRBD2
V gene: TRBV28
CDR3 protein: CASSLLGTSGPPEQFF
CDR3 DNA: TGTGCCAGCAGTTTATTGGGGACTAGCGGCCCCCCTGAGCAGTTCTTC

clone size: .
J gene: TRBJ1-3
D gene: .
V gene: TRBV30
CDR3 protein: CAWNGGAGNTIYF
CDR3 DNA: TGTGCCTGGAACGGGGGGGCTGGAAACACCATATATTTT

clone size: .
J gene: TRBJ1-6
D gene: TRBD1
V gene: TRBV6-6
CDR3 protein: CASSPGQGSSPLHF
CDR3 DNA: TGTGCCAGCAGTCCGGGACAGGGAAGTTCACCCCTCCACTTT

clone size: .
J gene: TRBJ1-2
D gene: TRBD1
V gene: TRBV2
CDR3 protein: CASSEEGAKGNYGYTF
CDR3 DNA: TGTGCCAGCAGTGAAGAGGGGGCGAAGGGAAACTATGGCTACACCTTC

clone size: .
J gene: TRBJ2-7
D gene: TRBD2
V gene: TRBV5-1
CDR3 protein: CASSRVGTSGTHEQYF
CDR3 DNA: TGCGCCAGCAGCCGGGTGGGGACTAGCGGGACCCACGAGCAGTACTTC

clone size: .
J gene: TRBJ2-7
D gene: .
V gene: TRBV5-8
CDR3 protein: CASSLRNSYEQYF
CDR3 DNA: TGTGCCAGCAGCTTGCGTAACTCCTACGAGCAGTACTTC

clone size: .
J gene: TRBJ1-1
D gene: .
V gene: TRBV4-1
CDR3 protein: CASSQAGEGMNTEAFF
CDR3 DNA: TGCGCCAGCAGCCAAGCGGGGGAGGGTATGAACACTGAAGCTTTCTTT

clone size: .
J gene: TRBJ2-1
D gene: .
V gene: TRBV27
CDR3 protein: CASSLRYGGDEQFF
CDR3 DNA: TGTGCCAGCAGTCTACGATACGGCGGGGATGAGCAGTTCTTC

clone size: few
J gene: TRBJ2-5
D gene: .
V gene: TRBV2
CDR3 protein: CASSARETQYF
CDR3 DNA: TGTGCCAGCAGCGCGAGGGAGACCCAGTACTTC

clone size: .
J gene: TRBJ2-2
D gene: TRBD1
V gene: TRBV27
CDR3 protein: CASIRDRVGTGELFF
CDR3 DNA: TGTGCCAGCATTCGGGACAGGGTAGGGACCGGGGAGCTGTTTTTT

clone size: medium-sized
J gene: TRBJ1-3
D gene: .
V gene: TRBV30
CDR3 protein: CAWSVTGSGNTIYF
CDR3 DNA: TGTGCCTGGAGTGTAACAGGGTCTGGAAACACCATATATTTT

clone size: .
J gene: TRBJ1-1
D gene: .
V gene: TRBV29-1
CDR3 protein: CSVVGQWNTEAFF
CDR3 DNA: TGCAGCGTTGTTGGACAGTGGAACACTGAAGCTTTCTTT

clone size: .
J gene: TRBJ1-1
D gene: TRBD1
V gene: TRBV28
CDR3 protein: CASSPTLDRAPEAFF
CDR3 DNA: TGTGCCAGCAGTCCCACCCTGGACAGGGCTCCTGAAGCTTTCTTT

clone size: few
J gene: TRBJ2-7
D gene: TRBD2
V gene: TRBV2
CDR3 protein: CASSEALAASGRAQYF
CDR3 DNA: TGTGCCAGCAGTGAAGCGCTGGCGGCTAGCGGGAGGGCCCAGTACTTC

clone size: .
J gene: TRBJ2-1
D gene: .
V gene: TRBV10-2
CDR3 protein: CASIPGVGGEQFF
CDR3 DNA: TGCGCCAGCATCCCGGGGGTAGGAGGCGAGCAGTTCTTC

clone size: .
J gene: TRBJ2-1
D gene: TRBD2
V gene: TRBV28
CDR3 protein: CASSPWTSASSYNEQFF
CDR3 DNA: TGTGCCAGCAGTCCTTGGACTAGCGCGAGCTCCTACAATGAGCAGTTCTTC

clone size: .
J gene: TRBJ1-1
D gene: TRBD1
V gene: TRBV30
CDR3 protein: CARGRDSTEAFF
CDR3 DNA: TGTGCCCGAGGCCGGGACAGCACTGAAGCTTTCTTT

clone size: medium-sized
J gene: TRBJ2-1
D gene: .
V gene: TRBV24-1
CDR3 protein: CATSDPLGASGDTNEQFF
CDR3 DNA: TGTGCCACCAGTGACCCCCTGGGGGCCTCAGGGGACACCAATGAGCAGTTCTTC

clone size: .
J gene: TRBJ2-5
D gene: .
V gene: TRBV13
CDR3 protein: CASSDPRSKYQETQYF
CDR3 DNA: TGTGCCAGCAGCGATCCCCGATCTAAATACCAAGAGACCCAGTACTTC

clone size: .
J gene: TRBJ1-2
D gene: TRBD1
V gene: TRBV27
CDR3 protein: CASSLWGQGAQGYTF
CDR3 DNA: TGTGCCAGCAGTTTATGGGGACAGGGGGCACAGGGCTACACCTTC

clone size: few
J gene: TRBJ2-7
D gene: TRBD2
V gene: TRBV28
CDR3 protein: CASSLTSGSYEQYF
CDR3 DNA: TGTGCCAGCAGTTTGACTAGCGGTTCCTACGAGCAGTACTTC

clone size: .
J gene: TRBJ1-6
D gene: TRBD1
V gene: TRBV15
CDR3 protein: CATSRAVGQGNSPLHF
CDR3 DNA: TGTGCCACCAGCAGAGCCGTTGGACAGGGGAATTCACCCCTCCACTTT

clone size: .
J gene: TRBJ2-3
D gene: TRBD2
V gene: TRBV7-6
CDR3 protein: CASSASGLAGGPRTQYF
CDR3 DNA: TGTGCCAGCAGCGCATCCGGACTAGCGGGAGGGCCCCGTACGCAGTATTTT

clone size: .
J gene: TRBJ1-2
D gene: TRBD1
V gene: TRBV7-9
CDR3 protein: CASSNTGVYGYTF
CDR3 DNA: TGTGCCAGCAGCAATACAGGGGTATACGGCTACACCTTC

clone size: .
J gene: TRBJ1-5
D gene: TRBD1
V gene: TRBV9
CDR3 protein: CASSAFGQGRENQPQHF
CDR3 DNA: TGTGCCAGCAGCGCCTTCGGACAGGGCAGGGAGAATCAGCCCCAGCATTTT

clone size: few
J gene: TRBJ1-1
D gene: .
V gene: TRBV30
CDR3 protein: CAWRQTALGLSNTEAFF
CDR3 DNA: TGTGCCTGGAGGCAAACCGCCCTGGGGCTTTCGAACACTGAAGCTTTCTTT

clone size: .
J gene: TRBJ2-1
D gene: TRBD2
V gene: TRBV24-1
CDR3 protein: CATSGALAISYNEQFF
CDR3 DNA: TGTGCCACCAGTGGCGCACTAGCGATTTCCTACAATGAGCAGTTCTTC

clone size: .
J gene: TRBJ2-7
D gene: .
V gene: TRBV7-2
CDR3 protein: CASSPSRARFEQYF
CDR3 DNA: TGTGCCAGCAGCCCCTCGAGGGCCCGGTTCGAGCAGTACTTC

clone size: .
J gene: TRBJ1-4
D gene: .
V gene: TRBV11-2
CDR3 protein: CASSPGVTLDKLFF
CDR3 DNA: TGTGCCAGCAGCCCAGGGGTTACCTTGGACAAACTGTTTTTT

clone size: few
J gene: TRBJ2-7
D gene: TRBD2
V gene: TRBV10-3
CDR3 protein: CAISGAGGGSYEQYF
CDR3 DNA: TGTGCCATCAGTGGGGCGGGAGGGGGCTCCTACGAGCAGTACTTC

clone size: .
J gene: TRBJ1-1
D gene: .
V gene: TRBV9
CDR3 protein: CASSPTVGMNTEAFF
CDR3 DNA: TGTGCCAGCAGCCCCACGGTGGGCATGAACACTGAAGCTTTCTTT

clone size: .
J gene: TRBJ2-3
D gene: TRBD1
V gene: TRBV11-3
CDR3 protein: CASSLVHPTTGGNTDTQYF
CDR3 DNA: TGTGCCAGCAGCTTAGTCCACCCGACGACAGGGGGAAACACAGATACGCAGTATTTT

clone size: .
J gene: TRBJ1-2
D gene: .
V gene: TRBV11-2
CDR3 protein: CASSLAGNRGGLSSLGYTF
CDR3 DNA: TGTGCCAGCAGCTTAGCTGGTAATCGCGGGGGGCTATCAAGTCTTGGCTACACCTTC

clone size: .
J gene: TRBJ1-4
D gene: TRBD1
V gene: TRBV2
CDR3 protein: CASSSDRAGSEKLFF
CDR3 DNA: TGTGCCAGCAGTTCCGACAGGGCCGGGAGTGAAAAACTGTTTTTT

clone size: once
J gene: TRBJ1-4
D gene: .
V gene: TRBV19
CDR3 protein: CASSISGSGGKLFF
CDR3 DNA: TGTGCCAGTAGTATCAGCGGCAGTGGCGGAAAACTGTTTTTT

clone size: .
J gene: TRBJ2-1
D gene: TRBD2
V gene: TRBV11-2
CDR3 protein: CASSLTSGTYNEQFF
CDR3 DNA: TGTGCCAGCAGCTTGACTAGCGGGACTTACAATGAGCAGTTCTTC

clone size: .
J gene: TRBJ2-5
D gene: TRBD2
V gene: TRBV5-6
CDR3 protein: CASSSSQGGETQYF
CDR3 DNA: TGTGCCAGCAGCTCATCCCAGGGAGGGGAGACCCAGTACTTC

clone size: .
J gene: TRBJ2-7
D gene: TRBD1
V gene: TRBV7-3
CDR3 protein: CASSLARGSYEQYF
CDR3 DNA: TGTGCCAGCAGCTTGGCCAGGGGGTCCTACGAGCAGTACTTC

clone size: .
J gene: TRBJ1-5
D gene: .
V gene: TRBV12-3/TRBV12-4
CDR3 protein: CASSSLPGPQHF
CDR3 DNA: TGTGCCAGCAGTTCCCTCCCAGGTCCCCAGCATTTT

clone size: .
J gene: TRBJ1-2
D gene: .
V gene: TRBV28
CDR3 protein: CASSLSGLTYGYTF
CDR3 DNA: TGTGCCAGCAGTTTATCCGGGTTGACTTATGGCTACACCTTC

clone size: .
J gene: TRBJ1-2
D gene: TRBD1
V gene: TRBV19
CDR3 protein: CASTPRTGSPYGYTF
CDR3 DNA: TGTGCCAGTACCCCAAGGACAGGATCCCCCTATGGCTACACCTTC

clone size: .
J gene: TRBJ1-1
D gene: .
V gene: TRBV3-1/TRBV3-2
CDR3 protein: CASSQAGAGAFF
CDR3 DNA: TGTGCCAGCAGCCAAGCAGGGGCAGGAGCTTTCTTT

clone size: .
J gene: TRBJ1-6
D gene: TRBD1
V gene: TRBV2
CDR3 protein: CASSEIGTGAGYSPLHF
CDR3 DNA: TGTGCCAGCAGTGAAATAGGGACAGGGGCTGGTTATTCACCCCTCCACTTT

clone size: .
J gene: TRBJ1-6
D gene: .
V gene: TRBV5-1
CDR3 protein: CASSNLPVGRSPLHF
CDR3 DNA: TGCGCCAGCAGCAACCTACCGGTGGGCCGTTCACCCCTCCACTTT

clone size: .
J gene: TRBJ2-1
D gene: TRBD1
V gene: TRBV7-8
CDR3 protein: CASSFPDRGSLRNEQFF
CDR3 DNA: TGTGCCAGCAGCTTCCCTGACAGGGGGAGCCTTAGGAATGAGCAGTTCTTC

clone size: .
J gene: TRBJ1-2
D gene: .
V gene: TRBV4-1
CDR3 protein: CASSQDNSRVDYGYTF
CDR3 DNA: TGCGCCAGCAGCCAAGATAATAGCAGGGTTGACTATGGCTACACCTTC

clone size: .
J gene: TRBJ1-6
D gene: .
V gene: TRBV4-2
CDR3 protein: CASSQGPGADNSPLHF
CDR3 DNA: TGTGCCAGCAGCCAAGGTCCTGGGGCAGATAATTCACCCCTCCACTTT

clone size: few
J gene: TRBJ2-1
D gene: TRBD1
V gene: TRBV7-9
CDR3 protein: CASTPGGIYNEQFF
CDR3 DNA: TGTGCCAGCACCCCAGGGGGCATCTACAATGAGCAGTTCTTC

clone size: .
J gene: TRBJ2-2
D gene: TRBD1
V gene: TRBV2
CDR3 protein: CASSVAGGWNTGELFF
CDR3 DNA: TGTGCCAGCAGTGTGGCAGGGGGATGGAACACCGGGGAGCTGTTTTTT

clone size: .
J gene: TRBJ2-1
D gene: .
V gene: TRBV7-9
CDR3 protein: CASSPDRYPFF
CDR3 DNA: TGTGCCAGCAGCCCGGACAGATATCCGTTCTTC

clone size: .
J gene: TRBJ1-1
D gene: TRBD1
V gene: TRBV6-5
CDR3 protein: CASNRQGEGTEAFF
CDR3 DNA: TGTGCCAGCAACCGACAGGGGGAAGGCACTGAAGCTTTCTTT

clone size: .
J gene: TRBJ2-7
D gene: TRBD2
V gene: TRBV2
CDR3 protein: CAKGLAGDYEQYF
CDR3 DNA: TGTGCCAAAGGACTAGCGGGAGACTACGAGCAGTACTTC

clone size: .
J gene: TRBJ2-6
D gene: TRBD1
V gene: TRBV3-1/TRBV3-2
CDR3 protein: CASSQGGGLNSGANVLTF
CDR3 DNA: TGTGCCAGCAGCCAAGGAGGGGGCCTTAACTCTGGGGCCAACGTCCTGACTTTC